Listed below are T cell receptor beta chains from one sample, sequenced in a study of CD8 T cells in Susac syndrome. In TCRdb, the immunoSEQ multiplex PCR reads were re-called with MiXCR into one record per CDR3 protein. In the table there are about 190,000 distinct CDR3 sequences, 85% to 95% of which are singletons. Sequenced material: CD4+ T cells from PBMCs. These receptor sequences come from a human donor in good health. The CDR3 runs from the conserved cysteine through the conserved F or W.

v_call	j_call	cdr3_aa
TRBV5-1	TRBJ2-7	CASSLAAPYEQYF
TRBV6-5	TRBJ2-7	CASSSRTRALEQYF
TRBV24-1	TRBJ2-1	CATSDLGTSGRLDNEQFF
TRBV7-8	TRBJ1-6	CASSLVKGSPLHF
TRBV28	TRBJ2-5	CASSLEQETQYF
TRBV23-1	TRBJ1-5	CASSHPNRGFQSNQPQHF
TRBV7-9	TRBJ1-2	CASSDPREGSDGYTF
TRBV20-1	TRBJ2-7	CSARRGIYEQYF
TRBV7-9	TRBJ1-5	CASSLLTQPQHF
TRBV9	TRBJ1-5	CASSGAGYSNQPQHF
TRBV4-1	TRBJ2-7	CASSRDRGTYEQYF
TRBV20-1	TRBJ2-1	CSAPTGGDEQFF
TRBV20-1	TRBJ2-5	CSARSVARETQYF
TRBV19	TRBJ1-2	CASSMGGRDFNYGYTF
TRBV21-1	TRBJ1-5	CASSNQPQHF
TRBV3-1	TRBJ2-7	CASSSTRLDRKYF
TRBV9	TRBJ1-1	CASSVVPGNTEAFF